These T cell receptor beta chains were read from a single sample in a study of blood T cells in healthy people across ages. TCRdb re-called the 5' RACE reads with MiXCR, one entry per CDR3 protein. This sample yields 1.2 million to 1.5 million distinct CDR3 sequences, of which approximately 40% are seen a single time; around 8% belongs to the top ten. The sample consisted of blood. These receptors were collected from a woman younger than 30 in good health. Each CDR3 is given without its conserved first and last residue. Only some rows state a clone size, as once, few, many or a class for expanded clones.

V gene: TRBV10-2
J gene: TRBJ2-7
clone size: few
CDR3 protein: ASSDPRDYVYEQY

V gene: TRBV4-1
J gene: TRBJ1-2
clone size: .
CDR3 protein: ASSQGALANYGYT

V gene: TRBV7-9
J gene: TRBJ2-1
clone size: .
CDR3 protein: ASSLGGAFINEQF

V gene: TRBV20-1
J gene: TRBJ2-5
clone size: .
CDR3 protein: SARFSGGIYNEQY

V gene: TRBV7-8
J gene: TRBJ2-7
clone size: .
CDR3 protein: ASSFAHLTRRTGAYEQY

V gene: TRBV28
J gene: TRBJ2-1
clone size: .
CDR3 protein: ASAGRAGRNEQF

V gene: TRBV6-2/TRBV6-3
J gene: .
clone size: few
CDR3 protein: ASTPDGVVYEQY

V gene: TRBV2
J gene: TRBJ2-1
clone size: few
CDR3 protein: ASSEELAGNEQF

V gene: TRBV12-3/TRBV12-4
J gene: .
clone size: .
CDR3 protein: ASTQGREYNEQY

V gene: TRBV6-1
J gene: TRBJ2-1
clone size: .
CDR3 protein: ASRMGLAVVNEQF

V gene: TRBV20-1
J gene: TRBJ1-6
clone size: .
CDR3 protein: SARADSGPPLH

V gene: TRBV27
J gene: TRBJ1-2
clone size: few
CDR3 protein: ASSLSPAGVYGYT

V gene: TRBV5-1
J gene: TRBJ1-6
clone size: .
CDR3 protein: ASRSEDNSPLH

V gene: TRBV2
J gene: TRBJ2-1
clone size: .
CDR3 protein: ASRGLATSYNEQF

V gene: TRBV20-1
J gene: TRBJ2-7
clone size: many
CDR3 protein: SASETSASYEQY

V gene: TRBV12-3/TRBV12-4
J gene: TRBJ2-6
clone size: .
CDR3 protein: ASSLQMTGTGANVLT

V gene: TRBV7-2
J gene: TRBJ1-2
clone size: few
CDR3 protein: ASSPFESGGYT

V gene: TRBV7-2
J gene: TRBJ2-5
clone size: .
CDR3 protein: ASSLGVAAHQETQY

V gene: TRBV9
J gene: TRBJ2-3
clone size: .
CDR3 protein: ASSVVQGQGSDTQY

V gene: TRBV12-3/TRBV12-4
J gene: TRBJ2-2
clone size: once
CDR3 protein: ASSYGTSFRTGELF

V gene: TRBV12-3/TRBV12-4
J gene: TRBJ2-1
clone size: few
CDR3 protein: ASSLLTSYNEQF

V gene: TRBV28
J gene: TRBJ2-3
clone size: .
CDR3 protein: ASGVVTAGGEVTQY

V gene: TRBV21-1
J gene: TRBJ2-5
clone size: .
CDR3 protein: ASSKSAERGLFQETQY

V gene: TRBV10-3
J gene: TRBJ1-2
clone size: .
CDR3 protein: AIRKTGNYSYT

V gene: TRBV18
J gene: TRBJ2-5
clone size: .
CDR3 protein: ASSPLRTGQETQY

V gene: TRBV7-3
J gene: TRBJ2-1
clone size: .
CDR3 protein: ASSLIAGGAYNEQF

V gene: TRBV20-1
J gene: TRBJ1-6
clone size: many
CDR3 protein: SARDLQDTSFYNSPLH

V gene: TRBV14
J gene: TRBJ2-3
clone size: few
CDR3 protein: ASSPPTGTGVSDTQY

V gene: TRBV12-3/TRBV12-4
J gene: TRBJ1-1
clone size: .
CDR3 protein: ASTKSVNTEAF

V gene: TRBV12-3/TRBV12-4
J gene: TRBJ2-7
clone size: many
CDR3 protein: ASTPSSSYEQY

V gene: TRBV3-1
J gene: TRBJ2-3
clone size: .
CDR3 protein: ASSQLRDNTDTQY

V gene: TRBV13
J gene: TRBJ2-5
clone size: .
CDR3 protein: ASSLFQGYQETQY

V gene: TRBV4-1
J gene: TRBJ2-1
clone size: .
CDR3 protein: ASSQDFFAGTYNEQF

V gene: TRBV11-2
J gene: TRBJ2-7
clone size: few
CDR3 protein: ASSGKDYEQY

V gene: TRBV27
J gene: TRBJ1-5
clone size: .
CDR3 protein: ASSRRTGVDQPQH

V gene: TRBV7-9
J gene: TRBJ2-3
clone size: .
CDR3 protein: ASSPFAGASTDTQY

V gene: TRBV10-1
J gene: TRBJ2-1
clone size: .
CDR3 protein: ASSEPAGAVNEQF

V gene: TRBV20-1
J gene: TRBJ2-5
clone size: few
CDR3 protein: SARPGQGLGETQY

V gene: TRBV5-1
J gene: TRBJ2-3
clone size: few
CDR3 protein: ASSGLLAGPADTQY

V gene: TRBV6-1
J gene: .
clone size: .
CDR3 protein: ASRRSSGSGETQY

V gene: TRBV20-1
J gene: TRBJ2-2
clone size: few
CDR3 protein: SARGGTYGAGELF

V gene: TRBV6-5
J gene: TRBJ2-3
clone size: few
CDR3 protein: ASSTSGASTDTQY

V gene: TRBV15
J gene: TRBJ2-1
clone size: .
CDR3 protein: ATSRRLADEQF

V gene: TRBV25-1
J gene: TRBJ2-1
clone size: .
CDR3 protein: VSSERYNEQF

V gene: TRBV20-1
J gene: TRBJ2-7
clone size: .
CDR3 protein: SARTGTGPHEQY

V gene: TRBV20-1
J gene: TRBJ1-1
clone size: few
CDR3 protein: SASDRGRFRNTEAF

V gene: TRBV12-3/TRBV12-4
J gene: TRBJ2-2
clone size: .
CDR3 protein: ASSQWTTGELF

V gene: TRBV27
J gene: TRBJ2-1
clone size: .
CDR3 protein: ASRDRGWVNEQF

V gene: TRBV28
J gene: TRBJ1-2
clone size: .
CDR3 protein: ASRLVGYGYT

V gene: TRBV7-8
J gene: TRBJ2-7
clone size: few
CDR3 protein: ASSSNPRTVSYEQY

V gene: TRBV11-1
J gene: TRBJ1-1
clone size: few
CDR3 protein: ASSLLIGTANTEAF

V gene: TRBV24-1
J gene: TRBJ2-1
clone size: few
CDR3 protein: ATSDQYNEQF

V gene: TRBV20-1
J gene: TRBJ2-7
clone size: .
CDR3 protein: SAPLGASYEQY

V gene: TRBV4-1
J gene: TRBJ2-4
clone size: .
CDR3 protein: ASSRQAGYVQY

V gene: TRBV5-1
J gene: TRBJ1-2
clone size: .
CDR3 protein: ASSYGDSNSPWGYT

V gene: TRBV6-1
J gene: TRBJ1-1
clone size: .
CDR3 protein: ATDDGLITEAF

V gene: TRBV24-1
J gene: TRBJ2-7
clone size: few
CDR3 protein: ATSDTLGASYEQY

V gene: TRBV20-1
J gene: TRBJ2-5
clone size: .
CDR3 protein: SAKGVQETQY